This TCR beta chain is from a study of T cell clones after liver transplantation. Turning to the study itself: Pre-transplant mixed lymphocyte reactions yielded third-party-reactive TCRbeta sequences as comparators for graft-donor-reactive sequences. Blood was drawn pre-transplant, before withdrawal, and after full or failed withdrawal.

Here immunoSEQ multiplex PCR was the method, and the copy in TCRdb shows in-frame clones only, minus some. The sample holds under 130,000 clones; under 90% are singletons and the top ten take roughly 2.8%. CDR3 length: 16 amino acids. Trimming cost V 3 bases and J 3 bases, with 16 bases left between them. In germline, CDR1 is MNHEY, CDR2 SMNVEV (reference sequence). The source of this sequence is a human patient who received a liver transplant. The graft donor may account for some of the T cells. Sequences were derived from CD4+ T cells from blood, sampled approximately 43 months after liver transplant. The V gene is TRBV27, the J gene TRBJ2-3; perhaps TRBD1 as D (7 bases). The CDR3 nucleotides are TGTGCCAGCAGTTTCGGAGGGACAGCCCGAACAGATACGCAGTATTTT. Residues: CASSFGGTARTDTQYF.